Listed here are 31 T cell receptor beta chains from one sample, sequenced in a study of blood T cells in healthy people across ages (dated by TCRdb to about 2015). Receptors were amplified or captured by 5' RACE. These reads were obtained on an Illumina HiSeq 2500. A second PCR of roughly 7 to 12 cycles was run with a J-beta primer mix and a sample-barcoded 5' primer. The public reads were quality trimmed at Q25 with fastp and then assembled into clones with MiXCR by TCRdb, keeping productive beta chains. Each record represents a unique CDR3 protein, reported with the most common genes and DNA among its rows. The sample yields hundreds of thousands of distinct CDR3 sequences; 20% to 25% were counted once. The ten largest clonotypes hold under 4% of the sample. Specimen: blood. The origin of the receptors is a man in his sixties or seventies in good health.

This clonotype occurred a few times. The V and J genes are TRBV20-1 and TRBJ2-1; 7 bases are shared with TRBD2. CDR1 and CDR2 (germline): DFQATT, SNEGSKA (reference sequence). This CDR3 has 15 amino acids. J was trimmed by 4 bases and V by 1 base; bases with no gene match: 7. The CDR3 loop reads CSARGRLAVYNEQFF. Written as DNA, the CDR3 is TGCAGTGCTAGAGGAAGGCTAGCGGTATACAATGAGCAGTTCTTC.

With regard to this clonotype: This may come from a read error, since a much larger clone is one base off. V and J are TRBV12-3 or TRBV12-4 and TRBJ2-3, with unresolved D. The CDR3 consists of 14 residues. The V end lost 3 bases, the J end lost 4 bases, and 11 bases lay between the germline ends. Written as DNA, the CDR3 is TGTGCCAGCAGTTTGAGACACGGCGCAGATACGCAGTATTTT. It specifies CASSLRHGADTQYF.

The V gene is TRBV4-3, the J gene TRBJ2-5, with TRBD2 identical over 8 bases. The tail of the sequence fits TRBJ2-1 better, so the J call may be wrong. The CDR3 is 15 residues long. Germline CDR1 is LGHNA and CDR2 is YSLEER. CDR3 amino acids: CASNHGLAVSDEQFF. Here the CDR3 DNA reads TGCGCCAGCAACCACGGACTAGCCGTCTCCGATGAGCAGTTCTTC.

This clonotype was detected a few times. This rearrangement joins TRBV6-5 to TRBJ2-1; no clear D gene. The CDR3 has 15 amino acids. CDR1 is MNHEY and CDR2 is SVGAGI in the germline V gene. Trimming took off 2 bases at V and 0 bases at J, with 8 bases between the two ends. The CDR3 protein is CASSYASSSYNEQFF. DNA for the CDR3: TGTGCCAGCAGTTACGCCTCGAGCTCCTACAATGAGCAGTTCTTC.

In this sample, this clonotype turned up a few times. This chain connects TRBV4-3 to TRBJ1-2; D is unresolved. Germline assignment: CDR1 LGHNA and CDR2 YSLEER. V lost 0 bases, J lost 4 bases, and 9 bases lay in between. The length of the CDR3 is 14 residues. CDR3 nucleotides: TGCGCCAGCAGCCAAGACCAAGGGCTCTATGGCTACACCTTC. It encodes CASSQDQGLYGYTF.

This clonotype was recorded at least ten times. V is TRBV20-1 and J is TRBJ2-5; TRBD2 agrees at 8 bases. Near its end, the DNA agrees better with TRBJ2-1, so the J call may be wrong. The CDR3 spans 12 residues. Looked up from germline, CDR1 is DFQATT and CDR2 is SNEGSKA (reference sequence). For the CDR3, the DNA is TGCAGTGCTAGCCAGCGGGAGAATGAGCAGTTCTTC. It codes for CSASQRENEQFF.

The V and J genes are TRBV9 and TRBJ1-4; TRBD1 aligns across 9 bases. CDR1 is SGDLS, CDR2 YYNGEE, per germline. The CDR3 spans 18 residues. The V and J ends lost 3 bases and 4 bases, in that order; junction bases with no gene match: 13. Here the CDR3 DNA reads TGTGCCAGCAGCGCAGACCCGACAGGGGGACCCGTTAATGAAAAACTGTTTTTT. Translating gives CASSADPTGGPVNEKLFF.

The rearrangement links TRBV5-1 to TRBJ2-2, with TRBD1 as a possible D gene (5 bases). The CDR3 runs 15 residues. Germline lookup yields CDR1 SGHRS and CDR2 YFSETQ. V was pared by 7 bases and J by 1 base, with 14 bases between. The CDR3 nucleotides are TGCGCCAGCGGGTATGGGGCGCAGAACACCGGGGAGCTGTTTTTT. Residues: CASGYGAQNTGELFF.

The rearrangement joins TRBV27 to TRBJ2-1, with D tentatively TRBD1 or TRBD2 (7 bases each). V was trimmed by 4 bases and J by 3 bases, leaving 13 bases between them. The CDR3 length is 15 residues. Germline lookup yields CDR1 MNHEY and CDR2 SMNVEV (reference sequence). The CDR3 loop is CASSSAGGGYNEQFF. The CDR3 DNA sequence: TGTGCCAGCAGTTCCGCAGGGGGGGGCTACAATGAGCAGTTCTTC.

The chain couples TRBV20-1 to TRBJ1-1; TRBD1 aligns across 9 bases. CDR1 and CDR2 (germline): DFQATT, SNEGSKA (reference sequence). The V and J ends lost 1 base and 6 bases, in that order; junction bases with no gene match: 3. The CDR3 loop spans 13 amino acids. The CDR3 sequence is CSARGQGVAEAFF. CDR3 sequence (DNA): TGCAGTGCTAGAGGACAGGGGGTTGCTGAAGCTTTCTTT.

There are a few counts of this clonotype. The chain joins TRBV5-1 to TRBJ2-2; D is undetermined. CDR3 length equals 12 residues. Germline CDR1 reads SGHRS; CDR2 reads YFSETQ. Between the trimmed V and J ends, which lost 6 bases and 6 bases, there was a span of 9 bases. The CDR3 loop reads CASNDAPGELFF. Here the CDR3 DNA reads TGCGCCAGCAACGATGCTCCCGGGGAGCTGTTTTTT.

This clonotype was seen more than once but under ten times. The J gene is TRBJ2-3, the V gene TRBV7-3; the match to TRBD1 covers 9 bases. This CDR3 spans 14 amino acids. J lost 4 bases, V lost 5 bases, and 4 bases had no gene match. CDR1 is SGHTA, CDR2 FQGTGA, per germline. The DNA for the CDR3 is TGTGCCAGCAGCCCAAGACAGGGGGCAGATACGCAGTATTTT. It translates to CASSPRQGADTQYF.

The chain joins TRBV9 to TRBJ1-1; tentatively, D is TRBD1 (6 bases). This CDR3 has 15 amino acids. The V gene's germline CDR1 is SGDLS and CDR2 YYNGEE. V gave up 3 bases and J gave up 5 bases, with 17 bases separating them. CDR3 region: CASSGYQGRRTEAFF. The DNA of the CDR3 is TGTGCCAGCAGCGGATACCAGGGGAGAAGAACTGAAGCTTTCTTT.

The J gene is TRBJ1-1, the V gene TRBV9, with D possibly matching TRBD1 (5 bases). Looked up from germline, CDR1 is SGDLS and CDR2 is YYNGEE. V was clipped by 3 bases and J by 3 bases, with 9 bases between them. The CDR3 totals 13 residues. The CDR3 reads CASSGGPHTEAFF. CDR3 coding DNA: TGTGCCAGCAGCGGGGGCCCTCACACTGAAGCTTTCTTT.

The chain uses TRBV5-1 and TRBJ2-2; the D gene is possibly TRBD1 (6 bases). CDR3 length: 14 residues. Germline-derived CDR1 and CDR2 are SGHRS and YFSETQ. The ends were cut back, 7 bases at V and 0 bases at J, with 10 bases in the middle. CDR3 residues: CASERTANTGELFF. CDR3 DNA: TGCGCCAGCGAGAGGACAGCGAACACCGGGGAGCTGTTTTTT.

This clonotype was found a few times. The rearrangement joins TRBV6-5 to TRBJ2-3; tentatively, D is TRBD1 or TRBD2 (6 bases each). V shed 2 bases and J shed 3 bases, with 9 bases lying between them. The germline gives CDR1 MNHEY, CDR2 SVGAGI. CDR3 length: 14 residues. The CDR3 loop reads CASSYQGRTDTQYF. As DNA, the CDR3 is TGTGCCAGCAGTTACCAGGGGAGGACAGATACGCAGTATTTT.

V and J are TRBV7-2 and TRBJ2-2; D gene unclear. Germline CDR1 and CDR2: SGHTA and FQGNSA. The CDR3 covers 13 residues. V lost 5 bases and J 5 bases, leaving 9 bases between the germline ends. The CDR3 region has the DNA TGTGCCAGCAGCCTGGATGTAACCGGGGAGCTGTTTTTT. This translates into CASSLDVTGELFF.

The chain couples TRBV13 to TRBJ2-1; D gene ambiguous. The CDR3 spans 16 residues. The V end was cut by 5 bases, the J end by 5 bases, with 19 bases between. From germline, CDR1 is PRHDT and CDR2 FYEKMQ (reference sequence). The CDR3 is CASSGVATPGNNEQFF. Here the CDR3 DNA reads TGTGCCAGCAGCGGGGTTGCAACTCCAGGAAACAATGAGCAGTTCTTC.

In its sample, this clonotype was seen a few times. This chain uses TRBV24-1 with TRBJ1-2, with a tentative D call TRBD1 (5 bases). V was pared by 3 bases and J by 5 bases, with 9 bases between. Germline V gene data show CDR1 as KGHDR and CDR2 as SFDVKD. This CDR3 has 13 residues. DNA of the CDR3: TGTGCCACCAGTGATCGGACACTGTATGGCTACACCTTC. This sequence encodes CATSDRTLYGYTF.

The CDR3 region has the DNA TGCAGCGTTCCCTCCGGGCTAGCGGGAAGCGTCTCCTACAATGAGCAGTTCTTC. Protein sequence: CSVPSGLAGSVSYNEQFF. The J gene is TRBJ2-1, the V gene TRBV29-1; 9 nucleotides agree with TRBD2. With 5 bases clipped from V and 0 bases from J, the junction kept 14 bases outside the gene matches. This CDR3 region has 18 residues. Germline lookup yields CDR1 SQVTM and CDR2 ANQGSEA.

This clonotype was observed a few times. The chain's CDR3 is CASSLATGGRGEKLFF. The CDR3 nucleotides are TGCGCCAGCAGCTTGGCCACGGGGGGTCGTGGTGAAAAACTGTTTTTT. The chain carries TRBV5-1 and TRBJ1-4, with a tentative D call TRBD1 (5 bases). Germline CDR1 SGHRS, CDR2 YFSETQ. Trimming took 0 bases from V and 7 from J, leaving 16 bases between them. The length of the CDR3 is 16 residues.

The sample holds many counts of this clonotype. The chain combines TRBV3-1 with TRBJ1-1; TRBD1 matches 8 bases. Germline V CDR1 and CDR2: LGHDT, YNNKEL (reference sequence). There are 14 residues in the CDR3. The ends lost 1 base at V and 5 bases at J; junction bases unmatched: 3. CDR3 bases: TGTGCCAGCAGCCAAGTACAGGGGGGGACTGAAGCTTTCTTT. Its translation is CASSQVQGGTEAFF.

Here the CDR3 reads CASKGLAYNEQFF. In nucleotides, the CDR3 is TGTGCCAGCAAAGGACTAGCTTACAATGAGCAGTTCTTC. J is TRBJ2-1 and V is TRBV11-2; 8 bases match TRBD2. This CDR3 contains 13 residues. Germline V lookup: CDR1 SGHAT, CDR2 FQNNGV. V was pared by 7 bases and J by 4 bases, with 3 bases of the junction left unmatched.

The table lists this clonotype with a few counts. This CDR3 reads CASSPHKGQETQYF. DNA for the CDR3: TGTGCCAGCAGCCCCCATAAAGGCCAAGAGACCCAGTACTTC. The chain combines TRBV12-3 or TRBV12-4 with TRBJ2-5; D not certain. V lost 6 bases to trimming and J lost 1 base, with 12 bases between them. The CDR3 loop spans 14 amino acids.

The chain recombines TRBV21-1 with TRBJ2-7; the table's D call TRBD2 went unverified against the DNA. TRBV21-1 is a known pseudogene. This CDR3 comprises 16 residues. CDR3 sequence reads: CASSKATGETSYEQYF. The CDR3 nucleotides are TGTGCCAGCAGCAAAGCGACGGGAGAAACCTCCTACGAGCAGTACTTC.

The chain links TRBV5-5 to TRBJ2-1; 11 bases match TRBD2. Germline V gives CDR1 SGHKS, CDR2 YYEKEE (reference sequence). V shed 5 bases and J 6 bases; nucleotides not matched to a gene: 7. The CDR3 loop spans 15 amino acids. As DNA, the CDR3 is TGTGCCAGCAGAGTACTAGCGGGAGTCCCCAATGAGCAGTTCTTC. It encodes CASRVLAGVPNEQFF.

This clonotype was seen ten or more times. The rearrangement uses TRBV5-1 and TRBJ2-7; D not certain. Trimming pared 1 base from V and 0 bases from J, leaving 8 bases between. The CDR3 extends over 14 amino acids. The germline V gene encodes CDR1 SGHRS and CDR2 YFSETQ. The CDR3 DNA follows: TGCGCCAGCAGCTTGACGGGTAACTCCTACGAGCAGTACTTC. It specifies CASSLTGNSYEQYF. Full variable domain (missing parts from reference TRBV5-1 and TRBJ2-7): KAGVTQTPRYLIKTRGQQVTLSCSPISGHRSVSWYQQTPGQGLQFLFEYFSETQRNKGNFPGRFSGRQFSNSRSEMNVSTLELGDSALYLCASSLTGNSYEQYFGPGTRLTVT.

V is TRBV9 and J is TRBJ2-1; 11 positions agree with TRBD2. J was trimmed by 8 bases and V by 0 bases; bases with no gene match: 10. The CDR3 totals 17 residues. Germline loops: CDR1 SGDLS, CDR2 YYNGEE. The CDR3 nucleotides read TGTGCCAGCAGCGTAGGAACTAGCGGGAGCATGTTCGATGAGCAGTTCTTC. Protein product: CASSVGTSGSMFDEQFF.

CDR3 DNA: TGTGCCATAAAGAGAGGCAGGGAGGACTACGAGCAGTACTTC. This gives the protein CAIKRGREDYEQYF. The chain uses TRBV6-6 and TRBJ2-5, with D tentatively TRBD2 (6 bases). With the DNA end fitting TRBJ2-7 better, the J assignment may be wrong. This CDR3 has 14 amino acids. In germline, CDR1 is MNHNY, CDR2 SVGAGI (reference sequence).

The chain links TRBV29-1 to TRBJ2-1; 8 positions agree with TRBD2. The J call may be wrong; the DNA end is better matched by TRBJ2-7. CDR1 is SQVTM, CDR2 ANQGSEA, per germline. The CDR3 contains 11 residues. The CDR3 region has the DNA TGCAGCGTATCTCGGGGGGGAGAGCAGTACTTC. This gives the protein CSVSRGGEQYF.

This clonotype has ten or more counts. This chain uses TRBV15 with TRBJ2-5; D gene unclear. V lost 3 bases and J 3 bases, leaving 5 bases between the germline ends. Per germline, CDR1 LNHNV and CDR2 YYDKDF (reference sequence). CDR3 length equals 12 residues. CDR3: CATSRQKETQYF. The CDR3 DNA sequence: TGTGCCACCAGCAGGCAAAAAGAGACCCAGTACTTC. Complete variable domain (other parts from reference TRBV15 and TRBJ2-5): DAMVIQNPRYQVTQFGKPVTLSCSQTLNHNVMYWYQQKSSQAPKLLFHYYDKDFNNEADTPDNFQSRRPNTSFCFLDIRSPGLGDTAMYLCATSRQKETQYFGPGTRLLVL.